The text below deals with one T cell receptor (beta chain). The sample comes from a study of cytomegalovirus exposure and HLA in healthy donors. PCR involved 60 Vbeta and 13 Jbeta primers. Clones were read by immunoSEQ multiplex PCR, and TCRdb kept only the in-frame ones, dropping some. The table lists around 120,000 clones, over 70% of them singletons, with 7.5% to 9% in the top ten. Sequencing was performed on PBMCs. The sequence was obtained from a female donor in good health and CMV-seropositive.

This CDR3 reads CASRPGQVRYGYTF. The CDR3 DNA is TGTGCCAGTAGACCAGGACAGGTTCGCTATGGCTACACCTTC. The J gene is TRBJ1-2, the V gene TRBV19; 7 bases align to TRBD1. The CDR3 consists of 14 residues. The germline V gene has CDR1 LNHDA and CDR2 SQIVND (reference sequence). V dropped 6 bases and J dropped 4; count of bases not matched to a gene: 8.